This T cell receptor beta chain was observed in a study of post-analysis software for immune sequencing data. Background on the study: Patients had relapsing-remitting, secondary progressive or progressive-relapsing multiple sclerosis; some lacked subtype. Notes on the study in general: Significantly lower normalized Chao1 diversity was seen in multiple sclerosis patients than in controls. Patients carried several TRBV segments more frequently than controls did, and TRBV5-6, TRBV5-1 and TRBV20-1 were among them.

As to this clonotype: What it binds is not known.

The trim removed 8 bases at V and 4 bases at J, leaving 14 bases unmatched. Germline CDR1 MNHEY, CDR2 SVGAGI. There are 16 residues in the CDR3. Researchers reported that TCR beta cDNA libraries carried unique molecular identifiers. Using its own MiXCR run on the PCR reads, TCRdb lists one record per CDR3 protein. The sample has about 540,000 distinct CDR3 sequences; 30% to 40% are singletons. The source material was blood. This chain uses TRBV6-5 with TRBJ2-1; TRBD2 agrees at 7 bases. This TCR was recovered from a girl under 18 with multiple sclerosis. As DNA, the CDR3 is TGTGCCAGCGGTCCTAGGTTGGCTAGCGGTTACAATGAGCAGTTCTTC. It yields the protein CASGPRLASGYNEQFF.